This T cell receptor beta chain came from a study of blood T cell repertoires in COVID-19. Study-level information: PBMCs, B-cell-depleted T cells, or T cells provided the cDNA or gDNA that made up the material.

Source study methods: Using reference gene primer amplification, nucleated cell counts were estimated. Here immunoSEQ multiplex PCR was the method, and the copy in TCRdb shows in-frame clones only, minus some. V, J and clone size reflect that table, while D and trimming were determined from the DNA. This table holds roughly 220,000 clones, over 80% found once. Germline V gene lookup returns CDR1 SGHNT and CDR2 YYREEE (reference sequence). V was trimmed by 5 bases and J by 10 bases, leaving 10 bases between them. This CDR3 comprises 11 residues. The chain joins TRBV5-4 to TRBJ2-1, with D possibly being TRBD2 (5 bases). The sequenced sample was PBMCs or T cells enriched from blood (not recorded which). The sequence came from a woman aged 40 to 50 who had recovered from COVID-19. This chain's CDR3 is CASSSSGEQFF. The DNA of the CDR3 is TGTGCCAGCAGTTCCTCGGGGGAGCAGTTCTTC. Combining the CDR3 with reference TRBV5-4 and TRBJ2-1 gives the whole variable domain ETGVTQSPTHLIKTRGQQVTLRCSSQSGHNTVSWYQQALGQGPQFIFQYYREEENGRGNFPPRFSGLQFPNYSSELNVNALELDDSALYLCASSSSGEQFFGPGTRLTVL.